This T cell receptor (beta chain) comes out of a study of OX40 agonist ivuxolimab in advanced cancers. Study-level background: The costimulatory receptor OX40 (CD134) was targeted by ivuxolimab, a fully human IgG2 agonistic monoclonal antibody. Intravenous ivuxolimab was administered to patients every 2 weeks at six dose levels: 0.01, 0.1, 0.3, 1.5, 3 and 10 mg/kg. Among the approximately 50 dose-escalation patients, some 20 had hepatocellular carcinoma, 15 or so melanoma, 9 renal cell carcinoma and 9 head and neck cancer. The dose-escalation cohort was around 84% male with a mean age of 60 years, ranging from roughly 20 to 80. Prior anti-PD-1, anti-PD-L1 or anti-CTLA-4 therapy was permitted, and checkpoint inhibitors had been received by 30% to 40% of dose-escalation patients. Three dose-escalation patients achieved partial responses, one with hepatocellular carcinoma and two with cutaneous melanoma. Peripheral TCRbeta sequencing aimed to test whether ivuxolimab altered TCR sequence diversity and caused clonal T-cell expansion. The paper describes the monotherapy dose-escalation part (N ≈ 50 patients) of the phase I trial of ivuxolimab.

Paper-wide results and their limitations: Low levels of normalized T-cell clonal expansion were also shown by some nonresponding patients. The antigen specificity of the clonally expanded peripheral T cells was not determined. In the 0.1-3.0 mg/kg groups, partial responders were among the patients with the lowest normalized peripheral clonal expansion, particularly in CD8+ T cells. On average, CD8+ T cells showed more expanded clones than CD4+ T cells after ivuxolimab. At doses of 0.1 to 3.0 mg/kg, clonal expansion of both CD4+ and CD8+ blood T cells was observed from baseline to week 6.

To sequence the TCRbeta CDR3 region, genomic DNA was isolated from the sorted cells. The immunoSEQ Assay was used to sequence the TCRbeta CDR3 regions. In TCRdb, the immuneACCESS table is reduced to in-frame sequences with V and J assigned. These tables do not hold every clone; where another copy was compared, an unresolved V gene accounts for under half, and the others remain unexplained. The table for this sample lists just over 60,000 clones; more than 85% of them were counted only once. The biggest ten clones account for 0.5% to 0.75% of the sample. The germline V gene (reference sequence) provides CDR1 SGHKS and CDR2 YYEKEE. V is cut back by 0 bases and J by 8 bases, with 5 bases in the junction unmatched. The CDR3 has 14 amino acids, counting the end cysteine and phenylalanine. The sequence is cut down to CDR3 DNA, 42 bases in frame from base 1. A note on this clone: The antigen this receptor binds is unknown. Within one base of it there is no much larger clone, and no base qualities were kept.

The trial excluded patients who had a history of autoimmune disease or who were on systemic immunosuppression. In every dose cohort, peripheral blood was drawn for TCR sequencing at baseline, cycle 4 day 1, and cycle 7 day 1. Samples were obtained from an open-label, multicenter, first-in-human phase I dose-escalation trial of ivuxolimab. The trial enrolled adults with locally advanced or metastatic head and neck squamous cell, hepatocellular, melanoma or renal cell carcinoma. Before TCR sequencing, CD4+ and CD8+ T cells were separately sorted from peripheral blood. The rearranged chain carries TRBV5-5 and TRBJ1-2, with TRBD1 identical over 9 junction bases. Here the sequenced sample was CD4+ or CD8+ T cells sorted from blood, taken in a trial of the OX40 agonist ivuxolimab. The TCR sequence derives from an adult with an advanced solid tumor such as melanoma, head and neck, liver or kidney cancer. The DNA reads as follows: TGTGCCAGCAGCTTGGAGGGACAGGGAAGCGGCTACACCTTC. Its translation is CASSLEGQGSGYTF.